This TCR beta chain was captured in a study of T cell responses to AZD1222 COVID-19 vaccine. Background on the study: Some second doses came at about 4 weeks and others at about 12 weeks; these were pooled. Overall study results and limits: Regions 160-218 and 743-854 held dominance among vaccine-associated CD4 TCRs, which spanned spike. Donors in the cohort were predominantly white British and more often female, and clonal diversity was possibly underestimated. Spike-specific TCR breadth and depth rose after two AZD1222 doses.

The V gene end was trimmed by 5 bases and the J gene end by 0 bases; junction bases not matched to a gene: 1. This CDR3 is built from 15 residues. The germline gives CDR1 SGHVS, CDR2 FQNEAQ. Method: immunoSEQ multiplex PCR; TCRdb's copy keeps in-frame clones and lacks some. The profile covers some 130,000 clones, with around nine tenths appearing a single time and about 6% taken by the ten largest. Details on this clone: Its specificity is not known.

The specimen comprised peripheral blood, sampled on day 0 of AZD1222 vaccination. The TCR comes from an adult in good health. This chain joins TRBV7-8 and TRBJ1-5; 10 bases map to TRBD1. CDR3 protein: CASSRDRGSNQPQHF. CDR3 DNA sequence: TGTGCCAGCAGCCGGGACAGGGGTAGCAATCAGCCCCAGCATTTT.